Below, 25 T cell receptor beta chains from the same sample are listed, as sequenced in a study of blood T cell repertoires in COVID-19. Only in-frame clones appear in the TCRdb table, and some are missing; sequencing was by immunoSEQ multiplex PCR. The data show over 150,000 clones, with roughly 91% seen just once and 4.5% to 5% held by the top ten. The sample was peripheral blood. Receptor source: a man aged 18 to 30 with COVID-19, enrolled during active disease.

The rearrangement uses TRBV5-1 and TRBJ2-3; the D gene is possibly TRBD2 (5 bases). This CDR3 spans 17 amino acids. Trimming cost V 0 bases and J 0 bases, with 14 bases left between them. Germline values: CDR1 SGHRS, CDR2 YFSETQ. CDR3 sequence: CASSLAPSGSSTDTQYF. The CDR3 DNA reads TGCGCCAGCAGCTTGGCGCCCAGCGGATCTAGCACAGATACGCAGTATTTT. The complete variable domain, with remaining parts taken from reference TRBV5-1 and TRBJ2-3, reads KAGVTQTPRYLIKTRGQQVTLSCSPISGHRSVSWYQQTPGQGLQFLFEYFSETQRNKGNFPGRFSGRQFSNSRSEMNVSTLELGDSALYLCASSLAPSGSSTDTQYFGPGTRLTVL.

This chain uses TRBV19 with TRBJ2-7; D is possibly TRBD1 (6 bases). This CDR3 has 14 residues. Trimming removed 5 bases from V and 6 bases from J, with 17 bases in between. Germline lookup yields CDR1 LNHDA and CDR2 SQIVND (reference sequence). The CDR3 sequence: CASSSWTRGAEQYF. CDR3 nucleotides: TGTGCCAGTAGTTCTTGGACCAGGGGAGCCGAGCAGTACTTC.

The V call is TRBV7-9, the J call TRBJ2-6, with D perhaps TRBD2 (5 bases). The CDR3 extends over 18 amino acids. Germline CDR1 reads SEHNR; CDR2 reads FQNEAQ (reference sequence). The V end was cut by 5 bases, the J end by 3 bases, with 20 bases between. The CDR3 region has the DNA TGTGCCAGCAGCCCCAGTTTGGGAGTTTCTCTTGGGGCCAACGTCCTGACTTTC. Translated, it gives CASSPSLGVSLGANVLTF.

CDR3 residues: CASGFTSGWCEQYF. The CDR3 DNA is TGTGCCAGCGGCTTTACTAGCGGTTGGTGCGAGCAGTACTTC. The V gene is TRBV21-1, the J gene TRBJ2-7; the table's D call of TRBD2 was not tested on the DNA. TRBV21-1 is tagged as a pseudogene. This CDR3 comprises 14 residues.

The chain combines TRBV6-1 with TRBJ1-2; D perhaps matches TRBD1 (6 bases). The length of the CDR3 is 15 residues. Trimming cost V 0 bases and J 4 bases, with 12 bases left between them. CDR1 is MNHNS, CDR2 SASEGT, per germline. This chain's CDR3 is CASSEAPGGGYGYTF. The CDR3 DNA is TGTGCCAGCAGTGAAGCGCCGGGGGGCGGCTATGGCTACACCTTC.

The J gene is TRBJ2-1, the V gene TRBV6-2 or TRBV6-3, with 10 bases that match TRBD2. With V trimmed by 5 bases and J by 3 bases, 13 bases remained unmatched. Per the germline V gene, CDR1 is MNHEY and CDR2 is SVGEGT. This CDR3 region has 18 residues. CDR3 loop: CASSLPYSTSGVYNEQFF. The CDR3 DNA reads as TGTGCCAGCAGTCTCCCATATTCCACTAGCGGGGTCTACAATGAGCAGTTCTTC.

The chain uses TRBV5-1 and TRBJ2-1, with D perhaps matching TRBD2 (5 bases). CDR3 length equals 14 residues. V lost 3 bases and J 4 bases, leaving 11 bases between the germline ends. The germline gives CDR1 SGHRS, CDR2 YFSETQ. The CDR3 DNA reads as TGCGCCAGCAGCTCCTTAGCGTTATACAATGAGCAGTTCTTC. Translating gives CASSSLALYNEQFF.

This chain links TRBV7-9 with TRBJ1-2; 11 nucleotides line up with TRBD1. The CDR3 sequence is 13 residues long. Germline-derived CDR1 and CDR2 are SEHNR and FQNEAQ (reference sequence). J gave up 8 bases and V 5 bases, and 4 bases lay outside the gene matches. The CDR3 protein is CASSLRDRGGYTF. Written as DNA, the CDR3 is TGTGCCAGCAGCCTCCGGGACAGGGGGGGCTACACCTTC.

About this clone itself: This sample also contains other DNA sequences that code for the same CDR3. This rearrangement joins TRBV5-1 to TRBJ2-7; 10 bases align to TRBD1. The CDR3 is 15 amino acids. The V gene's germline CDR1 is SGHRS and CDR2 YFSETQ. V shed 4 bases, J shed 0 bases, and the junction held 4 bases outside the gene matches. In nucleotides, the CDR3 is TGCGCCAGCAGCGCCAGACAGGGGGCCTCCTACGAGCAGTACTTC. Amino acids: CASSARQGASYEQYF.

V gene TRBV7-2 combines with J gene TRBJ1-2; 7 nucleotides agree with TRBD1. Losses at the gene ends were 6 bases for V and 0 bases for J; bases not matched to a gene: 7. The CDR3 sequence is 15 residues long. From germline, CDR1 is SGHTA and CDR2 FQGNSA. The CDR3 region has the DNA TGTGCCAGCAGGCTAGGGACAGCCGCTAACTATGGCTACACCTTC. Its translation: CASRLGTAANYGYTF.

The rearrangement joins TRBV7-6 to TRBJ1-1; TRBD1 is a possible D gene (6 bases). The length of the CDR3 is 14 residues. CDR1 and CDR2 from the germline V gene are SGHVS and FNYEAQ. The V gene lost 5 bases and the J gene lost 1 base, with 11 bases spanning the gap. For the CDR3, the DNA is TGTGCCAGCAGCCCAGGGGTGACGAACACTGAAGCTTTCTTT. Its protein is CASSPGVTNTEAFF.

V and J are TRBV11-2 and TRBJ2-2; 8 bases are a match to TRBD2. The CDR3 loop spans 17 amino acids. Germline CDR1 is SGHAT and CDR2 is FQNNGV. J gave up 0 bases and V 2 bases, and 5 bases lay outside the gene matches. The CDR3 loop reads CASSLPAGESNTGELFF. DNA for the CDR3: TGTGCCAGCAGCTTACCAGCGGGAGAGTCGAACACCGGGGAGCTGTTTTTT.

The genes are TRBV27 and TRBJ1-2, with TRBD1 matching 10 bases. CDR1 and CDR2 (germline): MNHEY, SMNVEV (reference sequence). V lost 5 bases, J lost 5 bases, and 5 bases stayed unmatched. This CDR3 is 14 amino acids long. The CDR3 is CASSRQGATYGYTF. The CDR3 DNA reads TGTGCCAGCAGTAGACAGGGGGCTACGTATGGCTACACCTTC.

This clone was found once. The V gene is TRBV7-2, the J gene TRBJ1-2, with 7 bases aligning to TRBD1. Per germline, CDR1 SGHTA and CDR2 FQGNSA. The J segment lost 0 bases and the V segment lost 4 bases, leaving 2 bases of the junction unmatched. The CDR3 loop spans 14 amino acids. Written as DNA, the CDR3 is TGTGCCAGCAGCTGGGACAGAGCTAACTATGGCTACACCTTC. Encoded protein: CASSWDRANYGYTF.

The CDR3, as DNA: TGTGCCAGCAGCCCTATAAGCGGGAGGCCCGGGGAGCTGTTTTTT. This translates into CASSPISGRPGELFF. This sequence joins TRBV5-6 and TRBJ2-2, with 9 positions matching TRBD2. The length of the CDR3 is 15 residues. Per the germline V gene, CDR1 is SGHDT and CDR2 is YYEEEE. V trimming: 4 bases; J trimming: 6 bases; junction bases outside the gene matches: 7.

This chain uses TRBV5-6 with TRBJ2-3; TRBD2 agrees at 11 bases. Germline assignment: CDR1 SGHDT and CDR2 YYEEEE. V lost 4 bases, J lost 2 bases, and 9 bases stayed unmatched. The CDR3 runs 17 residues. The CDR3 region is CASSVGLAGAPTDTQYF. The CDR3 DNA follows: TGTGCCAGCAGCGTCGGACTAGCGGGCGCCCCCACAGATACGCAGTATTTT.

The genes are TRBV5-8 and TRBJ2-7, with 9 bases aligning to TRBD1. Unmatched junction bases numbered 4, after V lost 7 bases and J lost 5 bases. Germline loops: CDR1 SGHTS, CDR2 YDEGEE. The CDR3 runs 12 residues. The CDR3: CASGQGLHEQYF. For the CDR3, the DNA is TGTGCCAGCGGACAGGGGTTACACGAGCAGTACTTC.

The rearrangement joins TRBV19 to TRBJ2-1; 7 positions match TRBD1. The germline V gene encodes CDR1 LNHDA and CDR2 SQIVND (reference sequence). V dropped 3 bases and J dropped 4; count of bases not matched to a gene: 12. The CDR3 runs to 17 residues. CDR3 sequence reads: CASSIGLLGTDYNEQFF. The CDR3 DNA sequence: TGTGCCAGTAGTATCGGGCTTTTAGGGACAGATTACAATGAGCAGTTCTTC.

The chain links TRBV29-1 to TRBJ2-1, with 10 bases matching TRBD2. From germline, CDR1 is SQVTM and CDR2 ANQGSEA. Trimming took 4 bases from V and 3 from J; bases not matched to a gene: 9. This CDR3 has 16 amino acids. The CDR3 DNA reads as TGCAGCGTTGTAGCCCCTCTAGCGGGAGTCTACAATGAGCAGTTCTTC. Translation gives CSVVAPLAGVYNEQFF.

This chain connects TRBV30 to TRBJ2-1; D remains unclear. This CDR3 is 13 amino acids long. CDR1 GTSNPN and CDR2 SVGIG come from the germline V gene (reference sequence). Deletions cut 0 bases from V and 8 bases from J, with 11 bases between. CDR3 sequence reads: CAWSVLSQDEQFF. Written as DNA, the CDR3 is TGTGCCTGGAGTGTACTCTCTCAGGATGAGCAGTTCTTC. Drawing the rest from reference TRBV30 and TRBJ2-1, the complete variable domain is SQTIHQWPATLVQPVGSPLSLECTVEGTSNPNLYWYRQAAGRGLQLLFYSVGIGQISSEVPQNLSASRPQDRQFILSSKKLLLSDSGFYLCAWSVLSQDEQFFGPGTRLTVL.

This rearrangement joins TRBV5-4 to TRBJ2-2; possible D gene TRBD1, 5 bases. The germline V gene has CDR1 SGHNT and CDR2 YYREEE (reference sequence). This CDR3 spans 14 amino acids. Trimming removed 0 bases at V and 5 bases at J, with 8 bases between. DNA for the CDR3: TGTGCCAGCAGCTTGGGACAGCCTACCGGGGAGCTGTTTTTT. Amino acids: CASSLGQPTGELFF.

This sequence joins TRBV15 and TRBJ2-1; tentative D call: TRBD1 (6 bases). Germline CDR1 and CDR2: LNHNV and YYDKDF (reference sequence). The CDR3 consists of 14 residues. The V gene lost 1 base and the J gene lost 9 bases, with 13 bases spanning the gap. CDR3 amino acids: CATSRARARGEQFF. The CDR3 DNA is TGTGCCACCAGCAGAGCCAGGGCCAGGGGTGAGCAGTTCTTC.

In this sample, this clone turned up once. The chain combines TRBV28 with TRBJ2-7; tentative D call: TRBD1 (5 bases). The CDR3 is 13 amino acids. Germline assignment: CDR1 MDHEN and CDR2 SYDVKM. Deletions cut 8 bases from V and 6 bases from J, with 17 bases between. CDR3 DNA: TGTGCCAGCCAGGGTTGGTCGTTCCCCGAGCAGTACTTC. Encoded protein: CASQGWSFPEQYF.

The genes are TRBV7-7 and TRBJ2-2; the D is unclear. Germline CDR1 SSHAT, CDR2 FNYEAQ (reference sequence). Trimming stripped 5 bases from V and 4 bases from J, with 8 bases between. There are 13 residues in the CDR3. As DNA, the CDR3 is TGTGCCAGCAGCCCAGTCAGCACCGGGGAGCTGTTTTTT. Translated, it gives CASSPVSTGELFF.

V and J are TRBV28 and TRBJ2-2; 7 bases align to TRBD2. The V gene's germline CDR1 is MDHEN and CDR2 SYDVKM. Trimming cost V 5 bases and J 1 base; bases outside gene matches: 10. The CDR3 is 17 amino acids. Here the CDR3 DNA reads TGTGCCAGCAGTCCCCCGACCGGGACTATGAACACCGGGGAGCTGTTTTTT. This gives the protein CASSPPTGTMNTGELFF.